This T cell receptor beta chain was sequenced during a study of tumor and adjacent non-tumor tissue in lung cancer. This clonotype occurred a few times. A much bigger clone sits one base away, suggesting this may be a read error. No cell sorting was done before RNA was extracted from the tissue. Between August and November 2014, newly diagnosed, chemotherapy-naive lung cancer patients underwent thoracic surgery in China. The library came from three nested PCR rounds adapted from ARM-PCR protocols. MiXCR was run by TCRdb on the multiplex PCR reads, yielding one entry per CDR3 protein. The sample carries more than 70,000 distinct CDR3 sequences, 61% recorded once. Material for sequencing was lung tumor tissue. This TCR came from a man aged 65 to 85 with non-small cell lung cancer.

The CDR3: CAISSGSYNEQFF. CDR3 in DNA: TGTGCCATCAGCTCGGGCTCCTACAATGAGCAGTTCTTC. The rearrangement links TRBV10-3 to TRBJ2-1; D remains unclear. CDR3 length: 13 amino acids. Between the trimmed V and J ends, which lost 6 bases and 0 bases, there was a span of 6 bases. Germline values: CDR1 ENHRY, CDR2 SYGVKD.